These 20 T cell receptor beta chains were all obtained from the same sample, sequenced in a study of cytomegalovirus exposure and HLA in healthy donors. The PCR employed 60 Vbeta primers together with 13 Jbeta primers. Clones were sequenced by immunoSEQ multiplex PCR, and TCRdb holds only the in-frame ones, with some missing. The sample holds 130,000 to 150,000 clones; around 85% are singletons and the top ten take roughly 2.9%. The source material was PBMCs. Source of these receptors: a woman in her thirties in good health and CMV-seronegative.

The rearrangement joins TRBV10-3 to TRBJ2-7; no clear D gene. CDR3 size: 14 residues. The V gene lost 5 bases and the J gene lost 0 bases, with 11 bases spanning the gap. Germline CDR1 ENHRY, CDR2 SYGVKD. The CDR3 protein is CAISSVSGSYEQYF. Written as DNA, the CDR3 is TGTGCCATCAGTTCAGTCTCGGGCTCCTACGAGCAGTACTTC.

The chain has TRBV10-3 and TRBJ1-1; no definite D call. V shed 3 bases and J shed 1 base, with 9 bases lying between them. Per the germline V gene, CDR1 is ENHRY and CDR2 is SYGVKD. The CDR3 covers 14 residues. CDR3 bases: TGTGCCATCAGTGAACTGGGAGGGAACACTGAAGCTTTCTTT. Protein sequence: CAISELGGNTEAFF.

The rearrangement joins TRBV30 to TRBJ2-2, with TRBD2 as a possible D gene (5 bases). V lost 5 bases and J lost 5, with 15 bases in between. Germline values: CDR1 GTSNPN, CDR2 SVGIG (reference sequence). The CDR3 has 14 residues. Here the CDR3 reads CAWDLGRWTGELFF. The CDR3 nucleotides are TGTGCCTGGGACCTTGGGAGATGGACCGGGGAGCTGTTTTTT.

This chain links TRBV10-3 with TRBJ1-4, with 9 positions matching TRBD1. The CDR3 totals 15 residues. The V gene's germline CDR1 is ENHRY and CDR2 SYGVKD. With 5 bases clipped from V and 8 bases from J, the junction kept 9 bases outside the gene matches. For the CDR3, the DNA is TGTGCCATCAGTCAGACCGGGACAGGGAAGGAAAAACTGTTTTTT. Translation: CAISQTGTGKEKLFF.

This clone was observed a few times. The rearrangement uses TRBV6-6 and TRBJ1-5; maybe TRBD1 (5 bases). Germline lookup yields CDR1 MNHNY and CDR2 SVGAGI (reference sequence). This CDR3 has 14 residues. Deletions cut 2 bases from V and 4 bases from J, with 9 bases between. CDR3 DNA: TGTGCCAGCAGTTACGTCTCAGGGAATCAGCCCCAGCATTTT. Translating gives CASSYVSGNQPQHF.

The genes are TRBV27 and TRBJ2-5; possible D gene TRBD2, 6 bases. The J call may be mistaken, given a closer DNA end match to TRBJ2-7. Germline CDR1 MNHEY, CDR2 SMNVEV (reference sequence). The CDR3 is made up of 13 amino acids. CDR3 bases: TGTGCCAGCAGTATTAGCGGACCCTACGAGCAGTACTTC. This translates into CASSISGPYEQYF.

V usage is TRBV6-6 and J usage is TRBJ2-2, with a possible D match to TRBD1 (5 bases). CDR3 length: 15 residues. The germline V and J ends were trimmed by 9 bases and 2 bases, with 16 bases remaining between them. CDR1 MNHNY and CDR2 SVGAGI come from the germline V gene (reference sequence). The CDR3 nucleotides read TGTGCCAGTCGATCAGGGTTCGCAAACACCGGGGAGCTGTTTTTT. Its protein product is CASRSGFANTGELFF.

This CDR3 reads CASSYSPPGIKYF. CDR3 nucleotide sequence: TGTGCCAGCAGTTACTCGCCCCCGGGGATTAAGTACTTC. The genes are TRBV6-5 and TRBJ2-5; D is possibly TRBD2 (5 bases). The CDR3 spans 13 residues. Trimming cost V 0 bases and J 12 bases, with 14 bases left between them. Germline loops: CDR1 MNHEY, CDR2 SVGAGI.

The rearrangement joins TRBV7-6 to TRBJ1-3, with 9 positions matching TRBD1. The CDR3 totals 14 residues. With 4 bases clipped from V and 3 bases from J, the junction kept 1 base outside the gene matches. Germline loops: CDR1 SGHVS, CDR2 FNYEAQ. As DNA, the CDR3 is TGTGCCAGCAGCTGGGACAGGGATGGAAACACCATATATTTT. This encodes CASSWDRDGNTIYF. The full variable domain, with the rest looked up from reference TRBV7-6 and TRBJ1-3, is GAGVSQSPRYKVTKRGQDVALRCDPISGHVSLYWYRQALGQGPEFLTYFNYEAQQDKSGLPNDRFSAERPEGSISTLTIQRTEQRDSAMYRCASSWDRDGNTIYFGEGSWLTVV.

The chain links TRBV27 to TRBJ2-7; TRBD1 matches at 9 bases. The germline V gene has CDR1 MNHEY and CDR2 SMNVEV (reference sequence). The CDR3 contains 14 residues. The V and J ends lost 3 bases and 6 bases, in that order; junction bases with no gene match: 6. CDR3: CASSLTGGLSEQYF. The CDR3 bases are TGTGCCAGCAGTTTGACAGGGGGGCTGAGCGAGCAGTACTTC.

This clone was counted between two and nine times. The rearrangement joins TRBV5-1 to TRBJ2-3, with 16 nucleotides matching TRBD2. CDR3 size: 16 residues. Unmatched junction bases numbered 2, after V lost 3 bases and J lost 4 bases. CDR1 SGHRS and CDR2 YFSETQ come from the germline V gene. The CDR3 region is CASSSGTSGRADTQYF. DNA of the CDR3: TGCGCCAGCAGCTCCGGGACTAGCGGGAGGGCAGATACGCAGTATTTT.

The V and J genes are TRBV6-1 and TRBJ1-1; D is possibly TRBD1 (6 bases). The V and J ends lost 8 bases and 0 bases respectively, with 13 bases between them. CDR3 length: 14 amino acids. CDR1 is MNHNS, CDR2 SASEGT, per germline. This CDR3 is CASSLQGMNTEAFF. CDR3 coding DNA: TGTGCCAGCTCCTTACAGGGTATGAACACTGAAGCTTTCTTT.

This clone is a singleton in its sample. This chain uses TRBV7-8 with TRBJ1-3; D uncertain. This CDR3 has 14 amino acids. CDR1 and CDR2 (germline): SGHVS, FQNEAQ. V was trimmed by 3 bases and J by 0 bases, leaving 6 bases between them. The CDR3 nucleotides are TGTGCCAGCAGCTTTTCCAACTCTGGAAACACCATATATTTT. Residues: CASSFSNSGNTIYF.

The rearrangement uses TRBV7-9 and TRBJ1-4, with D maybe TRBD1 (6 bases). CDR3 length: 15 amino acids. The V and J ends lost 5 bases and 4 bases respectively, with 14 bases between them. The germline V gene has CDR1 SEHNR and CDR2 FQNEAQ (reference sequence). This CDR3 reads CASSPITGINEKLFF. The CDR3 coding sequence is TGTGCCAGCAGCCCAATAACAGGGATTAATGAAAAACTGTTTTTT.

The V gene is TRBV18, the J gene TRBJ1-4; D gene ambiguous. This CDR3 spans 14 amino acids. The ends were cut back, 4 bases at V and 5 bases at J, with 11 bases in the middle. CDR1 KGHSH and CDR2 LQKENI come from the germline V gene. CDR3 in DNA: TGTGCCAGCTCACTCAGGCAGATGAATGAAAAACTGTTTTTT. Its protein product is CASSLRQMNEKLFF.

The rearrangement links TRBV28 to TRBJ2-3; 10 bases line up with TRBD1. CDR3 length: 14 amino acids. Germline V gene lookup returns CDR1 MDHEN and CDR2 SYDVKM. The V segment lost 5 bases and the J segment 3 bases; nucleotides outside the gene matches: 2. CDR3 region: CASSRDRGTDTQYF. The CDR3 DNA reads as TGTGCCAGCAGTAGGGACAGGGGAACAGATACGCAGTATTTT.

The chain joins TRBV6-5 to TRBJ2-7; 10 nucleotides align to TRBD1. V was pared by 4 bases and J by 2 bases, with 5 bases of the junction left unmatched. In germline, CDR1 is MNHEY, CDR2 SVGAGI. The CDR3 spans 15 residues. CDR3 loop: CASSFGGQGTYEQYF. CDR3 bases: TGTGCCAGCAGTTTCGGGGGACAGGGGACCTACGAGCAGTACTTC.

This chain links TRBV9 with TRBJ2-7; D unclear. Trimming left V 0 bases short and J 0 bases short, with 10 bases between. The CDR3 loop spans 15 amino acids. Germline CDR1 and CDR2: SGDLS and YYNGEE. CDR3 DNA: TGTGCCAGCAGCGTAGAGGTCGGGTCCTCCTACGAGCAGTACTTC. It yields the protein CASSVEVGSSYEQYF.

The chain is built from TRBV10-3 and TRBJ2-7; 13 positions agree with TRBD2. This CDR3 comprises 16 residues. Germline V lookup: CDR1 ENHRY, CDR2 SYGVKD. V gave up 7 bases and J gave up 6 bases; unmatched junction bases: 12. This chain's CDR3 is CAINVCRLAGGCEQYF. In nucleotides, the CDR3 is TGTGCCATCAATGTCTGTCGACTAGCGGGAGGCTGCGAGCAGTACTTC.

This chain connects TRBV9 to TRBJ2-3; 7 nucleotides align to TRBD2. The CDR3 runs 14 residues. V shed 3 bases and J 0 bases; nucleotides not matched to a gene: 1. Per the germline V gene, CDR1 is SGDLS and CDR2 is YYNGEE. DNA of the CDR3: TGTGCCAGCAGCGGCGGGGGTAGCACAGATACGCAGTATTTT. Its translation is CASSGGGSTDTQYF.